Listed below are T cell receptor beta chains from one sample, sequenced in a study of cytomegalovirus exposure and HLA in healthy donors. The data were produced by immunoSEQ multiplex PCR, yet TCRdb's version contains in-frame clones alone and is incomplete. The sample has 99,000 or so clones, roughly 80% seen once. Material: PBMCs. Receptor source: a woman aged 40 to 50 in good health and CMV-seropositive. Each CDR3 is given without its conserved first and last residue. A D gene is named only where the DNA matches it firmly.

TRBV28	TRBD2	TRBJ2-7	ASSLWFSGTEEQY
TRBV6-1	TRBD1	TRBJ1-2	ASRPPDRGPQGYT
TRBV5-1	-	TRBJ1-1	ASSVTGNTEAF
TRBV5-1	TRBD2	TRBJ2-7	ASSLSTSGRTRQY
TRBV18	TRBD1	TRBJ1-2	ASSPPDRVGGYT
TRBV11-3	TRBD1	TRBJ2-7	ASSPPGTGPYEQY
TRBV28	TRBD1	TRBJ1-2	ASNSHGQGPSDYGYT
TRBV5-6	TRBD2	TRBJ2-2	ASSLELAGLTGELF
TRBV28	-	TRBJ1-2	ASSFTYTGNYGYT
TRBV2	TRBD1	TRBJ1-4	ASSPSQGVEKLF
TRBV2	TRBD1	TRBJ1-1	ASSPGQGIAEAF
TRBV2	-	TRBJ2-1	ASSEKWAGIYNEQF
TRBV19	TRBD2	TRBJ2-1	ASVSGTSGGAGNEQF
TRBV19	TRBD1	TRBJ2-7	ASTRTGSYEQY
TRBV18	TRBD1	TRBJ2-7	ASSPSGGAVGEQY
TRBV10-3	TRBD2	TRBJ2-7	AISESGTTSYEQY
TRBV6-5	-	TRBJ1-2	ASSKQGSNYGYT
TRBV11-2	-	TRBJ2-2	ASSLNTPGTGELF
TRBV2	-	TRBJ2-5	ASSDNSQETQY